Included here is one T cell receptor (beta chain) sequence, with context. The CDR3 spans 12 residues. The V and J ends lost 2 bases and 4 bases respectively, with 8 bases between them. From germline, CDR1 is SQVTM and CDR2 ANQGSEA. The sample originates from a study of blood T cells in healthy people across ages. A sample-barcoded 5' primer and a J-beta primer mix were used in a second PCR of about 7 to 12 cycles. TCRdb fed the 5' RACE reads into MiXCR, producing one record per CDR3 protein. Of almost 550,000 distinct CDR3 sequences listed, around 24% were seen once; the top ten hold around 10%. These data were likewise used in another study, on T cells of mothers and their children. As that report states: It was observed that no persistent microchimeric T cell clones could be detected.

The sample taken for sequencing was blood. This chain joins TRBV29-1 and TRBJ1-2, with TRBD1 as a possible D gene (6 bases). This receptor was obtained from a boy aged 10-17 years in good health. The CDR3 coding sequence is TGCAGCGTTGAACTAGGGGGCTATGGCTACACCTTC. This gives the protein CSVELGGYGYTF.